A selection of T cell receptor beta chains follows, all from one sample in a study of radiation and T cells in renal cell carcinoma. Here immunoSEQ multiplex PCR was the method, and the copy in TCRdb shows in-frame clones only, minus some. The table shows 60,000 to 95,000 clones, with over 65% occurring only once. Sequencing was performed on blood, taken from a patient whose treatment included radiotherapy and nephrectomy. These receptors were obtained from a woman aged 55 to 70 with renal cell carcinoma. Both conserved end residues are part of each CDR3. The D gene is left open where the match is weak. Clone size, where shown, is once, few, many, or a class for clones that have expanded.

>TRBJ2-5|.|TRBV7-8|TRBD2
CASSRVRLAGETQYF
TGTGCCAGCAGCAGAGTCAGACTAGCGGGAGAGACCCAGTACTTC
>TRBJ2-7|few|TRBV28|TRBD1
CAILDRVTYEQYF
TGTGCCATTCTCGACAGGGTGACCTACGAGCAGTACTTC
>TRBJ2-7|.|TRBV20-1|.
CSAPRAGEQYF
TGCAGTGCTCCAAGGGCGGGTGAGCAGTACTTC
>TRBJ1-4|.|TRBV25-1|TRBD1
CASSRQGPYEKLFF
TGTGCCAGCAGCCGACAGGGACCCTACGAAAAACTGTTTTTT
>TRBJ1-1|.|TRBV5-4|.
CASSFEGGNTEAFF
TGTGCCAGCAGCTTCGAGGGTGGGAACACTGAAGCTTTCTTT
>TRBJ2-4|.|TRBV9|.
CASSVDENIQYF
TGTGCCAGCAGCGTAGACGAAAACATTCAGTACTTC
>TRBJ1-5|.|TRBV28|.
CASTTGYNQPQHF
TGTGCCAGTACAACGGGTTACAATCAGCCCCAGCATTTT
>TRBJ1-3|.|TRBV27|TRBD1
CASSLTGGDTIYF
TGTGCCAGCAGTTTAACAGGGGGGGACACCATATATTTT
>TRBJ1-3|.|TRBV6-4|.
CASSVVPISGNTIYF
TGTGCCAGCAGTGTCGTGCCAATCTCTGGAAACACCATATATTTT
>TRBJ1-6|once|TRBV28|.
CASSFPIGQSTFSYNSPLHF
TGTGCCAGCAGTTTTCCGATAGGGCAGTCCACTTTCTCCTATAATTCACCCCTCCACTTT
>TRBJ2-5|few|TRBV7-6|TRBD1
CASSLVGRGPETQYF
TGTGCCAGCAGCTTAGTAGGCAGGGGGCCTGAGACCCAGTACTTC
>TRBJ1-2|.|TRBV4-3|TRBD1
CASSQDRGRGYGYTF
TGCGCCAGCAGCCAAGACAGGGGGCGGGGATATGGCTACACCTTC
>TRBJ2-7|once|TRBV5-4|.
CASSLFQGLSYEQYF
TGTGCCAGCAGCCTCTTCCAGGGTCTCTCCTACGAGCAGTACTTC
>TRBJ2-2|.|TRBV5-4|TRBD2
CASSFGAGGLRELFF
TGTGCCAGCAGCTTCGGAGCGGGGGGGCTGAGGGAGCTGTTTTTT
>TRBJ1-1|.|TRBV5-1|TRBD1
CASSLGMGADRQAFF
TGCGCCAGCAGCTTGGGGATGGGGGCGGACAGGCAAGCTTTCTTT
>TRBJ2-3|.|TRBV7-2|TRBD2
CASSRLAGQPTDTQYF
TGTGCCAGCAGCCGACTAGCGGGCCAACCCACAGATACGCAGTATTTT
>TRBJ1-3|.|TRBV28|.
CASSLPGQGGNTIYF
TGTGCCAGCAGTCTACCGGGACAAGGAGGAAACACCATATATTTT
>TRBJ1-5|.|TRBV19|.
CASSIVPGFSNQPQHF
TGTGCCAGTAGTATAGTGCCCGGGTTTAGCAATCAGCCCCAGCATTTT
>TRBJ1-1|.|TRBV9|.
CASSVMAGPMNTEAFF
TGTGCCAGCAGCGTAATGGCAGGGCCGATGAACACTGAAGCTTTCTTT
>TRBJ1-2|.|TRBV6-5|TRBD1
CASSPEQGSIYGYTF
TGTGCCAGCAGCCCCGAACAGGGGTCGATCTATGGCTACACCTTC
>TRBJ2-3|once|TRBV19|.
CASSIQGNTDTQYF
TGTGCCAGTAGTATTCAGGGTAACACAGATACGCAGTATTTT
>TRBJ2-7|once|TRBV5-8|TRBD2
CASSASLLAASAYEQYF
TGTGCCAGCAGCGCGTCCCTCCTAGCGGCTAGTGCCTACGAGCAGTACTTC
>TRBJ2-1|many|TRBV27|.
CASSFGYNEQFF
TGTGCCAGCAGTTTCGGATACAATGAGCAGTTCTTC
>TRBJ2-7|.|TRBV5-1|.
CASSQTRGGSEQYF
TGCGCCAGCAGCCAGACGCGAGGGGGATCCGAGCAGTACTTC
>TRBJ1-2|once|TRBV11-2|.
CASSLVRPGQGYTF
TGTGCCAGCAGCTTAGTTCGGCCAGGGCAGGGCTACACCTTC
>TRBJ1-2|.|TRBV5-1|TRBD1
CASSFADRELIGYTF
TGCGCCAGCAGCTTTGCGGACAGGGAACTTATAGGCTACACCTTC
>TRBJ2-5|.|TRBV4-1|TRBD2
CASSFTLAGAQETQYF
TGCGCCAGCAGCTTTACACTAGCGGGAGCCCAAGAGACCCAGTACTTC
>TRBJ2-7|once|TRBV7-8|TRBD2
CASSEYPGLATNEQYF
TGTGCCAGCAGCGAGTACCCGGGACTAGCGACCAACGAGCAGTACTTC
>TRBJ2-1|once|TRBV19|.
CASSMPKGLIYNEQFF
TGTGCCAGTAGTATGCCCAAGGGACTCATCTACAATGAGCAGTTCTTC
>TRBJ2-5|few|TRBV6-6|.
CASSYSVPQETQYF
TGTGCCAGCAGTTACTCGGTCCCACAAGAGACCCAGTACTTC
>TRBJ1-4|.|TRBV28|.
CASSFLRAGTNEKLFF
TGTGCCAGCAGTTTTCTCCGGGCAGGAACTAATGAAAAACTGTTTTTT
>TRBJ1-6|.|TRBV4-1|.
CASSRVAGTNNSPLHF
TGCGCCAGCAGCCGGGTAGCCGGGACAAATAATTCACCCCTCCACTTT
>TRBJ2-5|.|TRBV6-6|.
CASSYSRPQETQYF
TGTGCCAGCAGTTACTCGAGACCGCAAGAGACCCAGTACTTC
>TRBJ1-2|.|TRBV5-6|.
CASSLALGTEKSNYGYTF
TGTGCCAGCAGCTTGGCCTTAGGGACGGAGAAGTCTAACTATGGCTACACCTTC
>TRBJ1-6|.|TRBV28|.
CASSSGTQPLHF
TGTGCCAGCAGTTCCGGAACACAGCCCCTCCACTTT
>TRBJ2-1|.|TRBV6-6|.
CASRIQGYNEQFF
TGTGCCAGCAGGATACAGGGTTACAATGAGCAGTTCTTC
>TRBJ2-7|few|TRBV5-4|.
CASSRRDSSSYEQYF
TGTGCCAGCAGCCGGAGGGACTCAAGCTCCTACGAGCAGTACTTC
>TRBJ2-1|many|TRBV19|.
CASSLGGHNEQFF
TGTGCCAGTAGTTTGGGGGGCCACAATGAGCAGTTCTTC
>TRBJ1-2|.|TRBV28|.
CASRPLQGNLGYGYTF
TGTGCCAGCCGTCCCCTCCAGGGGAATTTGGGCTATGGCTACACCTTC
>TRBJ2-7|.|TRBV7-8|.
CASSLGVGSYEQYF
TGTGCCAGCAGCTTAGGAGTCGGATCCTACGAGCAGTACTTC
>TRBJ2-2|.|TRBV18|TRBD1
CASSRRQGADTGELFF
TGTGCCAGCTCACGCCGACAGGGGGCGGACACCGGGGAGCTGTTTTTT
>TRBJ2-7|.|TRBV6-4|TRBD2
CASNKRAGTNEQYF
TGTGCCAGCAATAAAAGAGCGGGGACTAACGAGCAGTACTTC
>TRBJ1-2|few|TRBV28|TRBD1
CASSQGDYGYTF
TGTGCCAGCAGTCAGGGGGACTATGGCTACACCTTC
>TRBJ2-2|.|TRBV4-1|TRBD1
CASSAWTGVNTGELFF
TGCGCCAGCAGCGCCTGGACAGGGGTTAACACCGGGGAGCTGTTTTTT
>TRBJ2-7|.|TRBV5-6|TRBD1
CASSLSGTAYEQYF
TGTGCCAGCAGCTTGTCAGGGACAGCGTACGAGCAGTACTTC
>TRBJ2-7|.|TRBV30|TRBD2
CASPPGSSGPGEQYF
TGTGCCTCCCCTCCGGGGAGTAGCGGGCCAGGAGAGCAGTACTTC
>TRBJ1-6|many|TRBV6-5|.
CASSYGRGNSPLHF
TGTGCCAGCAGTTACGGCAGGGGAAATTCACCCCTCCACTTT
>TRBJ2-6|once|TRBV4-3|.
CASMSGANVLTF
TGCGCCAGCATGTCTGGGGCCAACGTCCTGACTTTC
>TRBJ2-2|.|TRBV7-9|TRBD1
CASLTTTGSWEELFF
TGTGCCAGTTTAACTACGACAGGGTCATGGGAGGAGCTGTTTTTT
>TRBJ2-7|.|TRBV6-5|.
CASSYSRTGRYEQYF
TGTGCCAGCAGTTACTCGCGAACAGGACGCTACGAGCAGTACTTC
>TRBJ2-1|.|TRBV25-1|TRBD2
CASSDRTSGRAGYNEQFF
TGTGCCAGCAGTGACCGGACTAGCGGGAGGGCCGGATACAATGAGCAGTTCTTC
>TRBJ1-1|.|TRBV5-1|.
CASSPQAFLEGTEAFF
TGCGCCAGCAGTCCCCAGGCCTTCCTCGAGGGCACTGAAGCTTTCTTT
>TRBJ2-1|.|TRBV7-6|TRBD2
CASIANSGRPNNEQFF
TGTGCCAGCATCGCGAATAGCGGGAGGCCCAACAATGAGCAGTTCTTC
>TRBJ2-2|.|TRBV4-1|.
CASSQDGGHGELFF
TGCGCCAGCAGCCAAGATGGGGGTCACGGGGAGCTGTTTTTT